This T cell receptor beta chain is drawn from a study of technical replicates of blood from a handful of donors. To note about this clone: The same CDR3 arises from other DNA sequences in this sample as well.

Clones were sequenced by immunoSEQ multiplex PCR, and TCRdb holds only the in-frame ones, with some missing. The data contain over 70,000 clones, 95% of them singletons. V lost 3 bases, J lost 3 bases, and 11 bases lay in between. The CDR3 sequence is 14 residues long. Per germline, CDR1 SGHTA and CDR2 FQGNSA. The sequencing sample was made of T cells isolated from PBMCs. V and J are TRBV7-2 and TRBJ1-1, with D possibly TRBD1 on 6 matching bases. This receptor was taken from a human donor in good health. In nucleotides, the CDR3 is TGTGCCAGCAGCTTCAGGGGTTGGGACACTGAAGCTTTCTTT. It codes for CASSFRGWDTEAFF.